The 13 T cell receptor beta chains given below trace back to one sample, sequenced in a study of cytomegalovirus exposure and HLA in healthy donors. Here immunoSEQ multiplex PCR was the method, and the copy in TCRdb shows in-frame clones only, minus some. The data contain just over 80,000 clones, about 95% of them singletons. Material for sequencing was PBMCs. Receptors originate from a woman between 18 and 30 years old in good health and CMV-seronegative.

V gene TRBV2 combines with J gene TRBJ1-1; 8 nucleotides align to TRBD1. The germline V gene encodes CDR1 SNHLY and CDR2 FYNNEI. There are 14 residues in the CDR3. Unmatched junction bases numbered 4, after V lost 6 bases and J lost 1 base. CDR3 sequence reads: CASSPGQGNTEAFF. The CDR3 DNA is TGTGCCAGCAGCCCTGGACAGGGGAACACTGAAGCTTTCTTT. The full variable domain, in which reference TRBV2 and TRBJ1-1 provide the parts outside the CDR3, is EPEVTQTPSHQVTQMGQEVILRCVPISNHLYFYWYRQILGQKVEFLVSFYNNEISEKSEIFDDQFSVERPDGSNFTLKIRSTKLEDSAMYFCASSPGQGNTEAFFGQGTRLTVV.

This clone has only one observation. The chain links TRBV28 to TRBJ1-4; no clear D. Germline V gene sequence: CDR1 MDHEN, CDR2 SYDVKM. Trimming removed 1 base at V and 7 bases at J, with 7 bases between. This CDR3 has 13 amino acids. The CDR3 here is CASSLYEGEKLFF. For the CDR3, the DNA is TGTGCCAGCAGTTTATATGAGGGTGAAAAACTGTTTTTT.

This clone appeared a single time. The rearrangement joins TRBV27 to TRBJ2-1, with 10 bases matching TRBD2. V dropped 0 bases and J dropped 7; count of bases not matched to a gene: 15. Looked up from germline, CDR1 is MNHEY and CDR2 is SMNVEV (reference sequence). This CDR3 contains 19 residues. For the CDR3, the DNA is TGTGCCAGCAGTTTATCACCCCGGTCCCCTAGCGGGAGACATAATGAGCAGTTCTTC. Protein product: CASSLSPRSPSGRHNEQFF.

This chain links TRBV6-4 with TRBJ1-2, with a tentative D call TRBD1 (5 bases). CDR3 length: 13 amino acids. Looked up from germline, CDR1 is MRHNA and CDR2 is SNTAGT. Deletions cut 3 bases from V and 6 bases from J, with 11 bases between. The CDR3 DNA reads as TGTGCCAGCAGTGAACAAGGGGTTGATGGCTACACCTTC. It translates to CASSEQGVDGYTF.

This rearrangement joins TRBV5-6 to TRBJ1-5, with TRBD1 matching over 8 bases. J was trimmed by 5 bases and V by 2 bases; bases with no gene match: 6. The CDR3 length is 15 residues. The germline V gene has CDR1 SGHDT and CDR2 YYEEEE. The chain's CDR3 is CASSFYPQGDQPQHF. The CDR3 coding sequence is TGTGCCAGCAGCTTTTATCCACAGGGGGATCAGCCCCAGCATTTT.

This chain uses TRBV5-1 with TRBJ1-5, with 7 bases aligning to TRBD1. V lost 7 bases to trimming and J lost 3 bases; unmatched junction nucleotides: 7. The CDR3 length is 14 residues. Germline CDR1 is SGHRS and CDR2 is YFSETQ. DNA for the CDR3: TGCGCCAGCGCTGAGGGGGCCAACAATCAGCCCCAGCATTTT. Translating gives CASAEGANNQPQHF.

This clone was recorded once. The rearrangement joins TRBV12-5 to TRBJ2-1; 8 bases are shared with TRBD1. CDR3 length equals 16 residues. J gave up 0 bases and V 4 bases, and 5 bases lay outside the gene matches. In germline, CDR1 is LGHNT, CDR2 FRNRAP. DNA of the CDR3: TGTGCTAGTGGTTCTGGGACAGGTAGCTCCTACAATGAGCAGTTCTTC. Translated: CASGSGTGSSYNEQFF.

This chain uses TRBV27 with TRBJ2-7, with 9 nucleotides matching TRBD1. The junction had 15 bases not matched to a gene; V was cut back by 5 bases and J by 7 bases. Looked up from germline, CDR1 is MNHEY and CDR2 is SMNVEV (reference sequence). This CDR3 contains 16 residues. CDR3 DNA: TGTGCCAGCAGTAAGCTCCCGGGACAGGGCAGAGGGGAGCAGTACTTC. Translation gives CASSKLPGQGRGEQYF.

This rearrangement joins TRBV5-5 to TRBJ2-1, with a weak D call TRBD2 (6 bases). Germline CDR1 and CDR2: SGHKS and YYEKEE (reference sequence). The CDR3 is made up of 16 amino acids. Trimming took 0 bases from V and 2 from J, leaving 12 bases between them. The CDR3 loop is CASSLVNGRTYNEQFF. DNA for the CDR3: TGTGCCAGCAGCTTGGTTAACGGGAGAACCTACAATGAGCAGTTCTTC.

The chain is built from TRBV5-6 and TRBJ1-2; 11 bases are shared with TRBD1. The CDR3 covers 17 residues. Losses at the gene ends were 4 bases for V and 0 bases for J; bases not matched to a gene: 8. In germline, CDR1 is SGHDT, CDR2 YYEEEE. The CDR3 protein is CASSGYRDRGTNYGYTF. CDR3 sequence (DNA): TGTGCCAGCAGCGGTTACCGGGACAGGGGGACTAACTATGGCTACACCTTC.

The sample holds one count of this clone. The chain uses TRBV27 and TRBJ2-7; D is possibly TRBD1 (5 bases). Trimming pared 3 bases from V and 2 bases from J, leaving 14 bases between. This CDR3 is 15 amino acids long. The germline CDR1 and CDR2 sequences are MNHEY and SMNVEV (reference sequence). The CDR3 sequence is CASSFSTGSTYEQYF. The CDR3 DNA follows: TGTGCCAGCAGTTTCTCAACAGGATCAACCTACGAGCAGTACTTC.

This rearrangement joins TRBV9 to TRBJ1-3; 8 bases are a match to TRBD1. Looked up from germline, CDR1 is SGDLS and CDR2 is YYNGEE. Trimming removed 2 bases from V and 4 bases from J; junction bases left unmatched: 5. The CDR3 has 15 residues. The CDR3 sequence: CASSVGQGIGNTIYF. The CDR3 coding sequence is TGTGCCAGCAGCGTCGGACAGGGAATAGGAAACACCATATATTTT.

The J gene is TRBJ2-2, the V gene TRBV5-5; 12 bases are a match to TRBD2. The CDR3 contains 17 residues. After removal of 3 bases from V and 6 bases from J, the junction contained 9 bases not matched to a gene. In germline, CDR1 is SGHKS, CDR2 YYEKEE (reference sequence). The CDR3 protein is CASSSTSGSLDSGELFF. The CDR3 region has the DNA TGTGCCAGCAGCTCGACTAGCGGGAGTCTCGATTCCGGGGAGCTGTTTTTT.